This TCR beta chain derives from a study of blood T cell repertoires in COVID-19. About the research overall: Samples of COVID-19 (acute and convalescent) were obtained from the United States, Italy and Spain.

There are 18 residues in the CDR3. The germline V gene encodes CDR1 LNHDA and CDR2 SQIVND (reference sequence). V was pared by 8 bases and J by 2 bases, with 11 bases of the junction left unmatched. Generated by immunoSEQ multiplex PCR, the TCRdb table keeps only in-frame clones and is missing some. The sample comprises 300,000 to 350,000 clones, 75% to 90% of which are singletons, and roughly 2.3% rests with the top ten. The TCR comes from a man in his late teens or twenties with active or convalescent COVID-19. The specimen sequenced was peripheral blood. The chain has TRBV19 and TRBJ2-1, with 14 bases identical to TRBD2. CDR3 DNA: TGTGCCAGTCTGCCCGGGACTAGCGGGAGAGGAACCTACAATGAGCAGTTCTTC. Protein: CASLPGTSGRGTYNEQFF.